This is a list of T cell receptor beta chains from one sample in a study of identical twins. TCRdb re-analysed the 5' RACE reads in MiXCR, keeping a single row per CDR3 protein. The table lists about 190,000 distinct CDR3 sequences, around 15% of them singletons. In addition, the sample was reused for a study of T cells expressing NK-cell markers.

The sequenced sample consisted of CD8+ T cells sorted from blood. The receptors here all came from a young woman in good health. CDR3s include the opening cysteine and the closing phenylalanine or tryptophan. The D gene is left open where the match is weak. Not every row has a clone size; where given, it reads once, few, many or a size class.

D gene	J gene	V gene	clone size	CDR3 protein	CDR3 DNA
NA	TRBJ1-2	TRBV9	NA	CASGYGEIYGYTF	TGTGCCAGCGGATACGGGGAGATCTATGGCTACACCTTC
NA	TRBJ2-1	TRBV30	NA	CAWSGGVTYNEQFF	TGTGCCTGGAGTGGCGGGGTTACCTACAATGAGCAGTTCTTC
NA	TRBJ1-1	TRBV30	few	CAWGATGTEAFF	TGTGCCTGGGGGGCTACAGGGACTGAAGCTTTCTTT
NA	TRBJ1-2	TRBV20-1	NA	CSARLGYPYGYTF	TGCAGTGCTAGGCTAGGGTACCCTTATGGCTACACCTTC
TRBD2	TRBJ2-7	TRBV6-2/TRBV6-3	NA	CASSTVGTKYEQYF	TGTGCCAGCAGCACCGTCGGGACTAAGTACGAGCAGTACTTC
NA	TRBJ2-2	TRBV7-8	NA	CASRIAGELFF	TGTGCCAGCAGAATAGCCGGGGAGCTGTTTTTT
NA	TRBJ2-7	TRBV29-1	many	CSVSGQAYEQYF	TGCAGCGTTAGCGGGCAGGCCTACGAGCAGTACTTC
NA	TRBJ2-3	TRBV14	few	CASSQDEIPTPLSTDTQYF	TGTGCCAGCAGCCAAGATGAGATCCCGACACCGCTAAGCACAGATACGCAGTATTTT
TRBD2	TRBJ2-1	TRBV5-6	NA	CASSILAEQFF	TGTGCCAGCAGCATACTAGCGGAACAGTTCTTC
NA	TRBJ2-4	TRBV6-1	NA	CASSPGYKNIQYF	TGTGCCAGCTCCCCGGGGTACAAAAACATTCAGTACTTC
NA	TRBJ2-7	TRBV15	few	CATSRDGSIYEQYF	TGTGCCACCAGCAGAGATGGGTCGATTTACGAGCAGTACTTC
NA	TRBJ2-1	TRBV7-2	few	CAWGDEQFF	TGTGCCTGGGGGGATGAGCAGTTCTTC
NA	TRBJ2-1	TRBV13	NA	CASSPQGQTYNEQFF	TGTGCCAGCAGCCCCCAGGGACAAACCTACAATGAGCAGTTCTTC
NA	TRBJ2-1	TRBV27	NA	CASSLSPTEVSYNEQFF	TGTGCCAGCAGTTTATCCCCCACAGAGGTCTCCTACAATGAGCAGTTCTTC
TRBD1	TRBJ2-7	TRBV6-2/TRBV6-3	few	CASSRPPPDRGREQYF	TGTGCCAGCAGTCGACCCCCACCCGACAGGGGTCGCGAGCAGTACTTC
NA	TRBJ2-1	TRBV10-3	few	CAISDEWGAEYNEQFF	TGTGCCATCAGTGATGAGTGGGGAGCTGAGTACAATGAGCAGTTCTTC
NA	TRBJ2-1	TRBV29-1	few	CSARPLPANEQFF	TGCAGCGCCCGACCCCTCCCAGCTAATGAGCAGTTCTTC
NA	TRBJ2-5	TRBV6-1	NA	CASSEPGGHTQETQYF	TGTGCCAGCAGTGAACCCGGCGGTCATACCCAAGAGACCCAGTACTTC
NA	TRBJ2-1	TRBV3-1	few	CASSQVAEVYNEQFF	TGTGCCAGCAGCCAAGTTGCGGAGGTCTACAATGAGCAGTTCTTC
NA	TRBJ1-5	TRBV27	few	CASSDLRSFRSNQPQHF	TGTGCCAGCAGCGACCTTAGATCATTCAGGAGCAATCAGCCCCAGCATTTT
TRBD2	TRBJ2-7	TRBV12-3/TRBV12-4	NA	CASSLGSGTFYEQYF	TGTGCCAGCAGTTTGGGAAGCGGGACCTTCTACGAGCAGTACTTC
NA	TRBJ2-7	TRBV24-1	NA	CATSDLNGDHEQYF	TGTGCCACCAGTGATTTGAACGGGGACCACGAGCAGTACTTC
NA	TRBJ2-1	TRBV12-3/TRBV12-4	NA	CASSFSPSEQFF	TGTGCCAGCAGTTTTAGCCCTAGTGAGCAGTTCTTC
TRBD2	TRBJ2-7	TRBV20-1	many	CSARVGLAEIYEQYF	TGCAGTGCTAGAGTTGGACTAGCGGAGATCTACGAGCAGTACTTC
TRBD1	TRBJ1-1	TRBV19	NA	CASSAWTGANTEAFF	TGTGCCAGTAGTGCCTGGACAGGGGCTAACACTGAAGCTTTCTTT
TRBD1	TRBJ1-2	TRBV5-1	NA	CASSLNRGMDYGYTF	TGCGCCAGCAGCCTGAACAGGGGTATGGACTATGGCTACACCTTC
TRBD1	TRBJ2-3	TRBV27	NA	CASSPLGTGTQYF	TGTGCCAGCAGTCCCCTTGGGACAGGTACGCAGTATTTT
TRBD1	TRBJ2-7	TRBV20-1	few	CSAQGDSFYEQYF	TGCAGTGCTCAAGGGGACAGCTTCTACGAGCAGTACTTC
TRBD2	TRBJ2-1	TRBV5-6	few	CASSLEVGGPYNEQFF	TGTGCCAGCAGCTTGGAGGTGGGAGGGCCCTACAATGAGCAGTTCTTC
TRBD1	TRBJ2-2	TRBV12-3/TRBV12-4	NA	CASSFPIRAQGAAGELFF	TGTGCCAGCAGTTTCCCTATACGCGCGCAGGGGGCGGCCGGGGAGCTGTTTTTT